The entry below describes one TCR beta chain. Sequence at one end of the junction differs from germline and may be a read error. These data belong to a study of blood T cell repertoires in COVID-19. Germline V gene sequence: CDR1 MDHEN, CDR2 SYDVKM. The CDR3 consists of 14 residues. Source study methods: Amplifying reference gene primers gave estimates of nucleated cell counts. Profiling relied on immunoSEQ multiplex PCR, and the TCRdb table lists in-frame clones only, not all of them. Clone size and V and J calls were adopted from that table, with D and trimming inferred from the DNA. The sample holds around 55,000 clones, 75% to 95% seen once.

The origin of this receptor is a man aged 40-55 years with acute or convalescent COVID-19. This chain links TRBV28 with TRBJ2-4; 7 bases fit TRBD1. Sample: peripheral blood. CDR3 region: CACSTLTGRNIQYF. The CDR3, as DNA: TGTGCCTGCAGTACTTTGACAGGGCGAAACATTCAGTACTTC.